These 31 T cell receptor beta chains originate from one sample sequenced in a study of OX40 agonist ivuxolimab in advanced cancers. Here immunoSEQ multiplex PCR was the method, and the copy in TCRdb shows in-frame clones only, minus some. Found here are under 20,000 clones, 85% to 90% of them singletons; the top ten hold roughly 50%. Sequencing used CD4+ or CD8+ T cells sorted from blood, obtained in a trial of the OX40 agonist ivuxolimab. The receptors shown here come from an adult with an advanced solid tumor such as melanoma, head and neck, liver or kidney cancer.

In DNA, the CDR3 is TGTGCCAGCAGCTCTTACCTGACCACTGAAGCTTTCTTT. It codes for CASSSYLTTEAFF. The V gene is TRBV7-8, the J gene TRBJ1-1; D gene unclear. V lost 4 bases and J lost 4, with 10 bases in between. The CDR3 spans 13 residues. The germline V gene has CDR1 SGHVS and CDR2 FQNEAQ.

The chain carries TRBV29-1 and TRBJ2-5, with TRBD2 identical over 9 bases. J was trimmed by 1 base and V by 7 bases; bases with no gene match: 10. Germline CDR1 reads SQVTM; CDR2 reads ANQGSEA. The CDR3 has 15 residues. The CDR3 sequence: CSAWRAGGPQETQYF. CDR3 nucleotide sequence: TGCAGCGCATGGCGGGCGGGAGGGCCCCAAGAGACCCAGTACTTC.

The V and J genes are TRBV27 and TRBJ1-1, with D tentatively TRBD1 (5 bases). The ends were cut back, 5 bases at V and 4 bases at J, with 11 bases in the middle. CDR1 MNHEY and CDR2 SMNVEV come from the germline V gene (reference sequence). The CDR3 extends over 13 amino acids. The CDR3 spells CASSVGGGTEAFF. As DNA, the CDR3 is TGTGCCAGCAGTGTCGGGGGTGGCACTGAAGCTTTCTTT.

As DNA, the CDR3 is TGTGCCAGTACTCCAGTGGGGGGGCCACCAGGGGTCGAGCAGTACTTC. It translates to CASTPVGGPPGVEQYF. The gene calls are TRBV19 and TRBJ2-7; D is perhaps TRBD2 (7 bases). Germline CDR1 LNHDA, CDR2 SQIVND (reference sequence). V lost 7 bases and J lost 6, with 25 bases in between. The CDR3 has 16 residues.

This clone was seen only once. CDR3 sequence reads: CASSLPTGQGDNEQFF. The CDR3 region has the DNA TGTGCCAGCTCTTTACCTACGGGACAGGGGGACAATGAGCAGTTCTTC. The chain employs TRBV11-3 and TRBJ2-1, with TRBD1 matching over 11 bases. The CDR3 has 16 residues. Germline assignment: CDR1 SGHNT and CDR2 YENEEA. V gave up 8 bases and J gave up 5 bases; unmatched junction bases: 11. Supplemented by reference TRBV11-3 and TRBJ2-1, the full variable domain reads EAGVVQSPRYKIIEKKQPVAFWCNPISGHNTLYWYLQNLGQGPELLIRYENEEAVDDSQLPKDRFSAERLKGVDSTLKIQPAELGDSAVYLCASSLPTGQGDNEQFFGPGTRLTVL.

V usage is TRBV19 and J usage is TRBJ1-5; D is uncertain. The germline V gene encodes CDR1 LNHDA and CDR2 SQIVND (reference sequence). Trimming shortened V by 2 bases and J by 9 bases, and 14 bases separated the two germline ends. The CDR3 totals 14 residues. In nucleotides, the CDR3 is TGTGCCAGTAGTATATCATACTTTATCTTGCCCCAGCATTTT. Translating gives CASSISYFILPQHF.

V gene TRBV11-3 combines with J gene TRBJ2-1, with TRBD2 identical over 8 bases. The CDR3 extends over 17 amino acids. V lost 5 bases and J lost 8; bases outside the gene matches: 17. Germline V gene lookup returns CDR1 SGHNT and CDR2 YENEEA. The chain's CDR3 is CASSQGSGSPLGDEQFF. The CDR3 DNA reads TGTGCCAGCAGCCAAGGGAGCGGGAGCCCTCTTGGGGATGAGCAGTTCTTC.

The chain joins TRBV11-3 to TRBJ2-5, with TRBD1 identical over 7 bases. The CDR3 extends over 14 amino acids. CDR1 is SGHNT and CDR2 is YENEEA in the germline V gene. J lost 1 base, V lost 8 bases, and 7 bases had no gene match. DNA of the CDR3: TGTGCCAGCTGCCTGAAGGGGGCCCAAGAGACCCAGTACTTC. Its protein is CASCLKGAQETQYF.

The sample holds one count of this clone. The V call is TRBV11-2, the J call TRBJ2-3, with 7 bases lining up with TRBD1. Trimming at V came to 5 bases and at J to 2 bases, leaving 10 bases not matched to a gene. Germline loops: CDR1 SGHAT, CDR2 FQNNGV. The CDR3 extends over 16 amino acids. The CDR3 sequence is CASSTHRDSTTDTQYF. As DNA, the CDR3 is TGTGCCAGCAGCACCCACCGGGACAGCACCACAGATACGCAGTATTTT.

This chain connects TRBV28 to TRBJ2-7; no definite D call. The germline V and J ends were trimmed by 6 bases and 4 bases, with 13 bases remaining between them. The length of the CDR3 is 13 residues. CDR1 and CDR2 from the germline V gene are MDHEN and SYDVKM. CDR3 in DNA: TGTGCCAGCAGGCCTAGAAACCTTTACGAGCAGTACTTC. Its protein product is CASRPRNLYEQYF.

The chain joins TRBV6-6 to TRBJ2-7; the match to TRBD1 covers 7 bases. From germline, CDR1 is MNHNY and CDR2 SVGAGI (reference sequence). V lost 0 bases to trimming and J lost 5 bases; unmatched junction nucleotides: 1. The CDR3 covers 13 residues. CDR3 region: CASSYSTGNEQYF. As DNA, the CDR3 is TGTGCCAGCAGTTACTCGACAGGGAACGAGCAGTACTTC.

This clone was observed a handful of times. This chain links TRBV27 with TRBJ2-7; D is possibly TRBD2 (5 bases). The ends were cut back, 2 bases at V and 4 bases at J, with 15 bases in the middle. CDR1 and CDR2 (germline): MNHEY, SMNVEV (reference sequence). The length of the CDR3 is 15 residues. CDR3 sequence reads: CASSLTLGRRYEQYF. CDR3 coding DNA: TGTGCCAGCAGTTTAACACTAGGAAGAAGATACGAGCAGTACTTC.

The chain couples TRBV19 to TRBJ2-3; D possibly corresponds to TRBD2 (5 bases). V shed 1 base and J shed 2 bases, with 10 bases lying between them. The germline V gene encodes CDR1 LNHDA and CDR2 SQIVND (reference sequence). CDR3 length: 15 amino acids. CDR3 loop: CASSIVPGITDTQYF. The DNA of the CDR3 is TGTGCCAGTAGTATAGTTCCCGGGATCACAGATACGCAGTATTTT.

As for this clone: Compared with germline, one end of the junction differs, possibly owing to a read error. V gene TRBV7-7 combines with J gene TRBJ2-7; 11 positions agree with TRBD2. This CDR3 is 13 amino acids long. The germline gives CDR1 SSHAT, CDR2 FNYEAQ (reference sequence). Here the CDR3 reads CASSSVTSGILYF. In nucleotides, the CDR3 is TGTGCTAGCAGCTCCGTGACTAGCGGGATACTGTACTTC.

The chain carries TRBV27 and TRBJ2-1, with TRBD2 identical over 10 bases. This CDR3 contains 15 residues. Germline V gene sequence: CDR1 MNHEY, CDR2 SMNVEV (reference sequence). With V trimmed by 6 bases and J by 6 bases, 8 bases remained unmatched. CDR3 sequence reads: CASSLAGVFPNEQFF. The CDR3, as DNA: TGTGCCAGCAGCCTAGCGGGAGTCTTCCCCAATGAGCAGTTCTTC.

The genes are TRBV6-4 and TRBJ2-1; D is possibly TRBD2 (6 bases). From germline, CDR1 is MRHNA and CDR2 SNTAGT. The CDR3 loop spans 15 amino acids. V was shortened by 0 bases and J by 0 bases, with 6 bases between the two germline ends. The CDR3 here is CASSDSSGSYNEQFF. In DNA, the CDR3 is TGTGCCAGCAGTGACTCTAGCGGCTCCTACAATGAGCAGTTCTTC.

This chain links TRBV19 with TRBJ2-4, with a weak D call TRBD1 (7 bases). The V end was cut by 9 bases, the J end by 8 bases, with 17 bases between. The CDR3 spans 13 residues. Germline V gives CDR1 LNHDA, CDR2 SQIVND (reference sequence). This CDR3 reads CASHGGGQDIQYF. The CDR3 region has the DNA TGTGCCAGCCACGGAGGGGGCCAAGACATTCAGTACTTC.

The V gene is TRBV7-6, the J gene TRBJ2-5; 7 bases are shared with TRBD2. The V segment lost 5 bases and the J segment 2 bases; nucleotides outside the gene matches: 17. This CDR3 region has 18 residues. CDR1 and CDR2 (germline): SGHVS, FNYEAQ. The CDR3 here is CASSPRTIGRRQQETQYF. CDR3 DNA: TGTGCCAGCAGCCCCCGGACTATCGGGAGGCGCCAACAAGAGACCCAGTACTTC.

The chain joins TRBV7-6 to TRBJ2-7; perhaps TRBD2 as D (7 bases). Germline V gene lookup returns CDR1 SGHVS and CDR2 FNYEAQ. Trimming removed 6 bases from V and 4 bases from J, with 22 bases in between. This CDR3 is 16 amino acids long. CDR3 DNA: TGTGCCAGCAGTCGTCCGCCGGAGGGGGGGGGATACGAGCAGTACTTC. Translating gives CASSRPPEGGGYEQYF.

This rearrangement joins TRBV4-1 to TRBJ1-1; maybe TRBD1 (5 bases). The CDR3 contains 14 residues. Per germline, CDR1 MGHRA and CDR2 YSYEKL. With 7 bases removed from V and 1 base from J, the gap between germline ends came to 13 bases. This chain's CDR3 is CASNLDKWNTEAFF. The CDR3, as DNA: TGCGCCAGCAACCTGGACAAATGGAACACTGAAGCTTTCTTT.

The DNA for the CDR3 is TGTGCCAGCAGTTACTCGGATAACACCGGGGAGCTGTTTTTT. Encoded protein: CASSYSDNTGELFF. V gene TRBV6-6 combines with J gene TRBJ2-2; D ambiguous. Trimming removed 0 bases at V and 2 bases at J, with 4 bases between. Germline V gives CDR1 MNHNY, CDR2 SVGAGI (reference sequence). CDR3 length: 14 residues.

V usage is TRBV2 and J usage is TRBJ2-7; no clear D gene. V lost 3 bases to trimming and J lost 0 bases, with 6 bases between them. Germline assignment: CDR1 SNHLY and CDR2 FYNNEI. CDR3 length: 13 residues. Written as DNA, the CDR3 is TGTGCCAGCAGTGATCCACACTCCTACGAGCAGTACTTC. This sequence encodes CASSDPHSYEQYF. The complete variable domain, with remaining parts taken from reference TRBV2 and TRBJ2-7, reads EPEVTQTPSHQVTQMGQEVILRCVPISNHLYFYWYRQILGQKVEFLVSFYNNEISEKSEIFDDQFSVERPDGSNFTLKIRSTKLEDSAMYFCASSDPHSYEQYFGPGTRLTVT.

The CDR3, as DNA: TGTGCCAGCAGTCCTCCGGGGCTAGCGGGGCTCAATGAGCAGTTCTTC. This sequence encodes CASSPPGLAGLNEQFF. This sequence joins TRBV9 and TRBJ2-1, with 9 bases fitting TRBD2. J was trimmed by 6 bases and V by 5 bases; bases with no gene match: 12. This CDR3 is built from 16 residues. Germline V gene data show CDR1 as SGDLS and CDR2 as YYNGEE.

This clone was picked up one time. V gene TRBV2 combines with J gene TRBJ2-3, with 8 bases matching TRBD2. The CDR3 is 14 residues long. Germline CDR1 reads SNHLY; CDR2 reads FYNNEI. Trimming took 5 bases from V and 5 from J; bases not matched to a gene: 6. Here the CDR3 reads CASSKGLAGDTQYF. The CDR3 region has the DNA TGTGCCAGCAGTAAGGGCCTAGCGGGAGATACGCAGTATTTT.

V usage is TRBV28 and J usage is TRBJ2-3, with TRBD2 matching over 8 bases. The CDR3 length is 17 residues. Germline V lookup: CDR1 MDHEN, CDR2 SYDVKM. The V gene end was trimmed by 5 bases and the J gene end by 3 bases; junction bases not matched to a gene: 13. CDR3 residues: CASSVEIERETTDTQYF. CDR3 bases: TGTGCCAGCAGTGTCGAAATCGAGCGGGAGACTACAGATACGCAGTATTTT.

The CDR3: CASRSAHTGELFF. The CDR3 DNA reads as TGTGCCAGCAGGTCGGCGCACACCGGGGAGCTGTTTTTT. V gene TRBV11-3 combines with J gene TRBJ2-2, with D unclear. Germline values: CDR1 SGHNT, CDR2 YENEEA. Trimming left V 6 bases short and J 3 bases short, with 8 bases between. The CDR3 runs to 13 residues.

A word on this clone: This sample includes further DNA sequences coding for the same CDR3. V is TRBV28 and J is TRBJ1-3; no firm D call. CDR1 and CDR2 (germline): MDHEN, SYDVKM. CDR3 size: 14 residues. V was pared by 3 bases and J by 2 bases, with 8 bases between. The CDR3 DNA is TGTGCCAGCAGTTTCCGAGGGCCTGGAAACACCATATATTTT. It yields the protein CASSFRGPGNTIYF.

This clone came up once. V usage is TRBV19 and J usage is TRBJ2-3, with unresolved D. Germline assignment: CDR1 LNHDA and CDR2 SQIVND (reference sequence). With 3 bases removed from V and 4 bases from J, the gap between germline ends came to 17 bases. CDR3 size: 16 residues. CDR3: CASSIGVVSVADTQYF. In DNA, the CDR3 is TGTGCCAGTAGTATTGGGGTTGTATCTGTCGCAGATACGCAGTATTTT.

V usage is TRBV6-5 and J usage is TRBJ2-5; 8 nucleotides line up with TRBD2. J gave up 1 base and V 5 bases, and 6 bases lay outside the gene matches. The germline V gene has CDR1 MNHEY and CDR2 SVGAGI. This CDR3 is 15 amino acids long. The CDR3 spells CASSLSGSGQETQYF. The CDR3 DNA reads TGTGCCAGCAGTCTAAGCGGGAGCGGCCAAGAGACCCAGTACTTC.

V and J are TRBV21-1 and TRBJ2-7. TRBV21-1 is a documented pseudogene. This CDR3 is built from 16 residues. The CDR3 nucleotides are TGTGCCAGCAGCAGTCGGGCGGGGACATGCATCTACGAGCAGTACTTC. Translation: CASSSRAGTCIYEQYF.

This clone occurred a few times. CDR3 protein: CASSYLAYTDTQYF. The CDR3 DNA reads as TGTGCCAGCAGTTACTTAGCTTACACAGATACGCAGTATTTT. The chain has TRBV6-5 and TRBJ2-3, with unresolved D. V lost 1 base and J lost 2, with 7 bases in between. This CDR3 has 14 amino acids. CDR1 is MNHEY, CDR2 SVGAGI, per germline.